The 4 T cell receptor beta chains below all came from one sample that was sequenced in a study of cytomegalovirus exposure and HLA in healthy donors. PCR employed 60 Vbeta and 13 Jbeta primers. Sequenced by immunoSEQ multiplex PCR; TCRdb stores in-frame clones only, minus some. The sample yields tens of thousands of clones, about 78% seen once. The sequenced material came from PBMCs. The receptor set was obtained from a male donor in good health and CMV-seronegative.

CDR3 sequence (DNA): TGTGCCAGCAGTTACGAAGGGGGTATGGACACCGGGGAGCTGTTTTTT. Translation gives CASSYEGGMDTGELFF. This rearrangement joins TRBV6-5 to TRBJ2-2, with D possibly being TRBD1 (6 bases). V lost 2 bases to trimming and J lost 3 bases, with 13 bases between them. CDR1 is MNHEY and CDR2 is SVGAGI in the germline V gene. This CDR3 spans 16 amino acids.

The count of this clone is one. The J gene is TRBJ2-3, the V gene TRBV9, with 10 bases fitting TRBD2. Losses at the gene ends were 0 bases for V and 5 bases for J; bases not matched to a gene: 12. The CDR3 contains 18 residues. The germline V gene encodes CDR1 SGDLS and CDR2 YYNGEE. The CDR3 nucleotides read TGTGCCAGCAGCGTAGTACCCCCAAGCGGGAGGGGGGGAGATACGCAGTATTTT. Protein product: CASSVVPPSGRGGDTQYF.

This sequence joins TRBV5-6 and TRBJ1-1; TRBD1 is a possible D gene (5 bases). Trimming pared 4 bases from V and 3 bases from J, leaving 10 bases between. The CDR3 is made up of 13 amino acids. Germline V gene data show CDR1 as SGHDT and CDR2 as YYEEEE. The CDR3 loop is CASSLGQDTEAFF. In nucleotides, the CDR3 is TGTGCCAGCAGCCTGGGGCAAGACACTGAAGCTTTCTTT.

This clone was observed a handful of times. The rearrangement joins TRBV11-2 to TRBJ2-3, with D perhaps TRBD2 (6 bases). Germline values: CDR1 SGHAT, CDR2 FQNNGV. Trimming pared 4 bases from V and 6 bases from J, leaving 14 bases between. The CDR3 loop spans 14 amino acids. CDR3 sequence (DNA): TGTGCCAGCAGCTCAACCAACCGGGAGGATACGCAGTATTTT. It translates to CASSSTNREDTQYF.